Included here is one T cell receptor (beta chain) sequence, with context. The CDR3 totals 16 residues. J lost 1 base, V lost 1 base, and 5 bases had no gene match. Germline CDR1 and CDR2: LGHDT and YNNKEL (reference sequence). Per the study methods: Amplification of reference gene primers was used by the study to estimate nucleated cell counts. The protocol was immunoSEQ multiplex PCR, while the TCRdb copy is restricted to in-frame clones and leaves out a portion. The V and J calls and clone size come from that table; D and trimming were worked out from the DNA. The sample holds around 260,000 clones, approximately 88% seen once. This sample stems from a study of blood T cell repertoires in COVID-19. Overall study context: COVID-19 samples, acute and convalescent, were from the United States, Italy and Spain. PBMCs, B-cell-depleted T cells, or T cells provided the cDNA or gDNA that made up the material.

This receptor was obtained from a woman aged 40-49 years who had recovered from COVID-19. Sequenced sample: peripheral blood. The genes are TRBV3-1 (or the pseudogene TRBV3-2) and TRBJ2-5, with 8 bases that match TRBD2. CDR3 residues: CASSQGSTSGQETQYF. In nucleotides, the CDR3 is TGTGCCAGCAGCCAAGGTTCAACTAGCGGCCAAGAGACCCAGTACTTC.